The rows below give T cell receptor beta chains drawn from one sample of a study of blood T cell repertoires in COVID-19. Repertoires were generated with immunoSEQ multiplex PCR, while TCRdb's copy carries only in-frame clones and drops some. The table shows about 110,000 clones, with over 65% occurring only once. The sequencing input was peripheral blood. The receptors stem from a man at least 80 years old with COVID-19, enrolled during active disease. CDR3s include the opening cysteine and the closing phenylalanine or tryptophan. D genes are given only for firm matches. Some rows mark clone size as missing; the rest say once, few, many or name a class of expanded clone.

J: TRBJ2-1
size: .
D: TRBD2
V: TRBV11-2
CDR3: CASRLAGGPYNEQFF
DNA: TGTGCCAGCAGATTAGCGGGAGGTCCCTACAATGAGCAGTTCTTC

J: TRBJ2-1
size: .
D: TRBD1
V: TRBV19
CDR3: CASSIPQGVRDEQFF
DNA: TGTGCCAGTAGTATACCGCAGGGGGTTCGGGATGAGCAGTTCTTC

J: TRBJ2-7
size: .
D: .
V: TRBV2
CDR3: CASKQAREQYF
DNA: TGTGCCAGCAAACAGGCGCGCGAGCAGTACTTC

J: TRBJ2-5
size: .
D: .
V: TRBV4-3
CDR3: CASSQDFGRGETQYF
DNA: TGCGCCAGCAGCCAAGATTTCGGACGGGGAGAGACCCAGTACTTC

J: TRBJ2-3
size: .
D: .
V: TRBV5-1
CDR3: CASSLDSRTDTQYF
DNA: TGCGCCAGCAGCTTGGATAGCCGCACAGATACGCAGTATTTT

J: TRBJ2-4
size: .
D: TRBD1
V: TRBV5-1
CDR3: CASSLDKQGARDIQYF
DNA: TGCGCCAGCAGCTTGGACAAACAGGGGGCGAGGGACATTCAGTACTTC

J: TRBJ2-1
size: .
D: TRBD2
V: TRBV7-2
CDR3: CASSLGPSGSYNEQFF
DNA: TGTGCCAGCAGCTTAGGTCCTAGCGGGAGCTACAATGAGCAGTTCTTC

J: TRBJ2-7
size: .
D: TRBD1
V: TRBV29-1
CDR3: CSALGQGVTYEQYF
DNA: TGCAGCGCCCTGGGACAGGGGGTTACCTACGAGCAGTACTTC

J: TRBJ2-1
size: .
D: TRBD2
V: TRBV7-8
CDR3: CASSLGTSGRDEQFF
DNA: TGTGCCAGCAGCTTAGGGACTAGCGGGAGAGATGAGCAGTTCTTC

J: TRBJ1-4
size: .
D: .
V: TRBV5-8
CDR3: CASNPGHREKLFF
DNA: TGTGCCAGCAACCCCGGACATCGGGAAAAACTGTTTTTT

J: TRBJ2-7
size: .
D: .
V: TRBV28
CDR3: CASSLWGGPHSYEQYF
DNA: TGTGCCAGCAGTTTATGGGGGGGTCCCCACTCCTACGAGCAGTACTTC

J: TRBJ2-1
size: .
D: TRBD2
V: TRBV7-8
CDR3: CASSLVSSGNLGDNEQFF
DNA: TGTGCCAGCAGCTTGGTGTCTAGCGGGAATTTGGGGGACAATGAGCAGTTCTTC

J: TRBJ1-2
size: once
D: .
V: TRBV7-9
CDR3: CASSLLSGYGYTF
DNA: TGTGCCAGCAGCTTATTAAGCGGCTATGGCTACACCTTC

J: TRBJ1-6
size: .
D: .
V: TRBV7-2
CDR3: CASSPHGQGYNSPLHF
DNA: TGTGCCAGCAGCCCCCACGGGCAGGGTTACAATTCACCCCTCCACTTT

J: TRBJ2-5
size: few
D: TRBD1
V: TRBV5-1
CDR3: CASSPGTGNTETQYF
DNA: TGCGCCAGCAGCCCCGGGACAGGGAACACAGAGACCCAGTACTTC